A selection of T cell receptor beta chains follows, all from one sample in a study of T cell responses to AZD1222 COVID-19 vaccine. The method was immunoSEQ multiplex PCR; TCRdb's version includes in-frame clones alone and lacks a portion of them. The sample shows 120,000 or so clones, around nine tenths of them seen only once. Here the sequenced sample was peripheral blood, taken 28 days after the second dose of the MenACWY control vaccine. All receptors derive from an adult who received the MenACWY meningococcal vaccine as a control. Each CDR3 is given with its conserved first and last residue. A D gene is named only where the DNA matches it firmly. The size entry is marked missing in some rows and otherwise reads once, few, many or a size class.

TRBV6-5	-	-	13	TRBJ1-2	CASKVGGDYGYTF	TGTGCCAGCAAGGTGGGGGGAGACTATGGCTACACCTTC
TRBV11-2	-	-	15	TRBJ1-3	CASSPHRRPGNTIYF	TGTGCCAGCAGCCCCCACCGGAGGCCTGGAAACACCATATATTTT
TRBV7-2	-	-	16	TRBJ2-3	CASSLEGSEIADTQYF	TGTGCCAGCAGCTTAGAAGGAAGTGAGATCGCAGATACGCAGTATTTT
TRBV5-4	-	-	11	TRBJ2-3	CASSLEGTQYF	TGTGCCAGCAGCTTGGAGGGTACGCAGTATTTT
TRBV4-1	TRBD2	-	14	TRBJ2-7	CASSHSGSYYEQYF	TGCGCCAGCAGCCATAGCGGGAGCTACTACGAGCAGTACTTC
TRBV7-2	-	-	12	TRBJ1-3	CASSLTLNTIYF	TGTGCCAGCAGCTTAACGCTCAACACCATATATTTT
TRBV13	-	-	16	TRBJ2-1	CASSLVRAGFGNEQFF	TGTGCCAGCAGCTTAGTCAGGGCAGGGTTTGGGAATGAGCAGTTCTTC
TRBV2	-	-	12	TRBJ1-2	CASADMGYGYTF	TGTGCCAGCGCGGATATGGGCTATGGCTACACCTTC
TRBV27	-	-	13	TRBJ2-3	CASSGTNTDTQYF	TGTGCCAGCAGTGGGACAAACACAGATACGCAGTATTTT
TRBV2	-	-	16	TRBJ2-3	CASSEEASSSTDTQYF	TGTGCCAGCAGTGAAGAGGCTAGCTCTAGCACAGATACGCAGTATTTT
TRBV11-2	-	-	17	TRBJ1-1	CASSLTGGRVAGAEAFF	TGTGCCAGCAGCCTCACGGGGGGCCGGGTAGCGGGTGCTGAAGCTTTCTTT
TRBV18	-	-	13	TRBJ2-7	CASSQGPSYEQYF	TGTGCCAGCTCACAGGGACCGAGCTACGAGCAGTACTTC
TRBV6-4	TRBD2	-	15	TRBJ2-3	CASSEGSGTTDTQYF	TGTGCCAGCAGTGAAGGAAGCGGGACCACAGATACGCAGTATTTT
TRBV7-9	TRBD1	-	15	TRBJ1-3	CASSLGDRERAAIYF	TGTGCCAGCAGCTTAGGGGACAGGGAACGTGCCGCCATATATTTT
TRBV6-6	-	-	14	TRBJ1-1	CASRSTLEHAEAFF	TGTGCCAGCAGATCAACCTTGGAACACGCTGAAGCTTTCTTT
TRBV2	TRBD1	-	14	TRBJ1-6	CASRETGVNSPLHF	TGTGCCAGCAGGGAGACAGGGGTCAATTCACCCCTCCACTTT
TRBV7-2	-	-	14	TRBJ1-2	CASSLEWGLYGYTF	TGTGCCAGCAGCTTAGAGTGGGGGCTTTATGGCTACACCTTC
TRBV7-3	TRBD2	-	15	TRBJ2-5	CASSSLGLARETQYF	TGTGCCAGCAGCTCACTGGGACTAGCGAGGGAGACCCAGTACTTC
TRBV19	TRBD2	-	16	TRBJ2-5	CASSSVAGGSQETQYF	TGTGCCAGTAGTTCCGTAGCGGGAGGATCCCAAGAGACCCAGTACTTC
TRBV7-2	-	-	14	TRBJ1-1	CASSLGRANTEAFF	TGTGCCAGCAGCTTAGGCAGGGCGAACACTGAAGCTTTCTTT
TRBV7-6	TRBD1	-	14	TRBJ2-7	CASSSGQAYYEQYF	TGTGCCAGCAGCTCGGGACAGGCCTACTACGAGCAGTACTTC
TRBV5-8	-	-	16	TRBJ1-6	CASSFSGSSYNSPLHF	TGTGCCAGCAGCTTCTCCGGCAGTAGCTATAATTCACCCCTCCACTTT
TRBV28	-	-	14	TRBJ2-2	CASTGGRATGELFF	TGTGCCAGCACGGGCGGACGAGCCACCGGGGAGCTGTTTTTT
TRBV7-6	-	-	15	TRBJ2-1	CASSLEGQTYNEQFF	TGTGCCAGCAGCTTAGAGGGACAAACCTACAATGAGCAGTTCTTC
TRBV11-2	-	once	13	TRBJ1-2	CASSLVADNGYTF	TGTGCCAGCAGCTTAGTGGCAGACAATGGCTACACCTTC
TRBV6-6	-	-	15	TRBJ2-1	CASSTRQSSYNEQFF	TGTGCCAGCAGCACCCGACAGAGCTCCTACAATGAGCAGTTCTTC
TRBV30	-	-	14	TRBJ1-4	CAWTDGTLNEKLFF	TGTGCCTGGACTGACGGGACTCTTAATGAAAAACTGTTTTTT
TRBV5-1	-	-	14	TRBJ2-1	CASSLLDLGNEQFF	TGCGCCAGCAGCTTACTAGATCTGGGCAATGAGCAGTTCTTC
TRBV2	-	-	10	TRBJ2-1	CASSDLLSVF	TGTGCCAGCAGTGATTTGTTAAGCGTCTTC
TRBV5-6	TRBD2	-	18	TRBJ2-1	CASSPSAPGLAGVNEQFF	TGTGCCAGCAGCCCAAGTGCCCCGGGACTAGCGGGAGTTAATGAGCAGTTCTTC
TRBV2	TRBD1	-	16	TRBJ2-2	CASTVLGTGNTGELFF	TGTGCCAGCACCGTGTTGGGGACAGGGAACACCGGGGAGCTGTTTTTT
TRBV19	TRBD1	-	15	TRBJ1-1	CASGPGQGVPAEAFF	TGTGCCAGTGGGCCGGGACAGGGAGTCCCGGCTGAAGCTTTCTTT
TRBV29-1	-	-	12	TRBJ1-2	CSVEDGHNGYTF	TGCAGCGTTGAAGATGGACATAACGGCTACACCTTC
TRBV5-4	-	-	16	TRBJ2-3	CASSWGLTGSTDTQYF	TGTGCCAGCAGCTGGGGGTTGACAGGAAGCACAGATACGCAGTATTTT
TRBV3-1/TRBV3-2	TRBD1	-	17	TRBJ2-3	CASSPSSGQLKSVTQYF	TGTGCCAGCAGCCCGTCCTCGGGACAGCTAAAATCGGTTACGCAGTATTTT
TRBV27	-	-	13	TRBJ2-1	CASSSLDAAEQFF	TGTGCCAGCAGTTCCCTAGATGCTGCTGAGCAGTTCTTC
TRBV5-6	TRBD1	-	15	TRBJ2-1	CASSFLHRGLNEQFF	TGTGCCAGCAGCTTTCTTCACAGGGGGCTTAATGAGCAGTTCTTC